The present T cell receptor (beta chain) was sequenced within a study of OX40 agonist ivuxolimab in advanced cancers. Whole-study findings and limits: CD8+ T cells were the subset that, on average, had more expanded clones than CD4+.

Data came from immunoSEQ multiplex PCR; TCRdb stores just in-frame clones and leaves some out. The sample lists roughly 100,000 clones, approximately 90% seen once, with 6.5% to 9% in the top ten. On this clone: Its antigen is undetermined.

V was pared by 4 bases and J by 4 bases, with 12 bases between. This CDR3 spans 14 amino acids. Looked up from germline, CDR1 is SGHNT and CDR2 is YYREEE (reference sequence). This sequence was found in an adult with an advanced solid tumor such as melanoma, head and neck, liver or kidney cancer. The rearrangement joins TRBV5-4 to TRBJ1-3; possible D gene TRBD1, 5 bases. The sample in question was CD4+ or CD8+ T cells sorted from blood, obtained in a trial of the OX40 agonist ivuxolimab. The CDR3 spells CASSPGTGGNTIYF. The CDR3 DNA reads as TGTGCCAGCAGCCCCGGGACCGGAGGAAACACCATATATTTT.